Listed below are T cell receptor beta chains from one sample, sequenced in a study of T cells after yellow fever vaccination. TCRdb used MiXCR to reprocess the 5' RACE reads, holding one entry per CDR3 protein. The sample carries 65,000 to 90,000 distinct CDR3 sequences, 13% recorded once. This material consisted of CD8+ T cells not binding an NS4B(214-222) dextramer, sorted from PBMCs, taken 20 to 25 days after the first yellow fever vaccination. These receptors were obtained from a man between 18 and 35 years old who received the YFV17D yellow fever vaccine. Each CDR3 is given with its conserved first and last residue. The D gene is left open where the match is weak. Not every row has a clone size; where given, it reads once, few, many or a size class.

d_call	v_call	clone_size	j_call	cdr3_aa	cdr3_nt
NA	TRBV7-2	NA	TRBJ2-3	CASSHRGSYTSTDTQYF	TGTGCCAGCAGCCACCGCGGCAGCTATACTAGCACAGATACGCAGTATTTT
NA	TRBV7-9	few	TRBJ2-5	CASSLVVRTEETQYF	TGTGCCAGCAGCTTAGTAGTTCGGACAGAAGAGACCCAGTACTTC
TRBD2	TRBV19	NA	TRBJ2-3	CASSTKRGEDTQYF	TGTGCCAGTAGTACAAAGCGGGGGGAAGATACGCAGTATTTT
TRBD1	TRBV4-1	many	TRBJ1-1	CASSRRTGSNTEAFF	TGCGCCAGCAGCCGCCGGACAGGGTCGAACACTGAAGCTTTCTTT
TRBD2	TRBV7-6	few	TRBJ2-1	CASSPSSGKAYNEQFF	TGTGCCAGCAGCCCATCTAGCGGGAAGGCCTACAATGAGCAGTTCTTC
NA	TRBV12-3/TRBV12-4	NA	TRBJ1-2	CASGTGIGYTF	TGTGCCAGCGGAACAGGGATTGGCTACACCTTC
NA	TRBV4-3	many	TRBJ2-4	CASSEGGVTKNIQYF	TGCGCCAGCAGCGAAGGAGGGGTGACCAAAAACATTCAGTACTTC
NA	TRBV6-2/TRBV6-3	few	TRBJ2-7	CASSYLALYNEQYF	TGTGCCAGCAGTTACCTCGCCCTCTATAACGAGCAGTACTTC
NA	TRBV6-2/TRBV6-3	few	TRBJ2-1	CASSSTGRGYNEQFF	TGTGCCAGCAGTTCTACTGGGCGGGGCTACAATGAGCAGTTCTTC
NA	TRBV7-9	NA	TRBJ2-3	CASSLRGFTQYF	TGTGCCAGCAGCTTACGTGGTTTTACGCAGTATTTT
NA	TRBV6-5	NA	TRBJ1-5	CASSSGTYDQPQHF	TGTGCCAGCAGTTCCGGGACATACGATCAGCCCCAGCATTTT
TRBD1	TRBV7-6	NA	TRBJ1-1	CASSLEGRGITEAFF	TGTGCTAGCAGCTTAGAGGGCAGGGGGATTACTGAAGCTTTCTTT
TRBD2	TRBV24-1	medium-sized	TRBJ2-2	CATSDLAGDTGELFF	TGTGCCACCAGTGATTTAGCGGGGGACACCGGGGAGCTGTTTTTT
NA	TRBV27	few	TRBJ1-5	CASSSRPYQPQHF	TGTGCCAGCAGTTCCCGCCCCTATCAGCCCCAGCATTTT
TRBD2	TRBV6-2/TRBV6-3	NA	TRBJ2-5	CASRSPSGEGETQYF	TGTGCCAGCAGATCTCCTAGCGGGGAGGGCGAGACCCAGTACTTC
TRBD1	TRBV20-1	NA	TRBJ1-6	CSARTGADSPLHF	TGCAGTGCTCGGACAGGGGCCGATTCACCCCTCCACTTT
NA	TRBV7-9	NA	TRBJ2-5	CASSLTVEETQYF	TGTGCCAGCAGCTTGACGGTAGAAGAGACCCAGTACTTC
NA	TRBV2	few	TRBJ1-3	CASSEGRTSGNTIYF	TGTGCCAGCAGTGAGGGACGGACCTCTGGAAACACCATATATTTT
TRBD2	TRBV2	NA	TRBJ2-3	CACREGRIADTQYF	TGTGCGTGTCGGGAGGGGCGGATCGCAGATACGCAGTATTTT
NA	TRBV4-1	few	TRBJ1-4	CASSRPRTATNEKLFF	TGCGCCAGCAGCCGCCCCCGGACAGCAACTAATGAAAAACTGTTTTTT
NA	TRBV19	NA	TRBJ2-7	CASSTWDGGYEQYF	TGTGCCAGTAGTACCTGGGACGGCGGCTACGAGCAGTACTTC
NA	TRBV7-6	NA	TRBJ2-7	CASSFKDTNLYEQYF	TGTGCCAGCAGCTTTAAAGACACCAACCTCTACGAGCAGTACTTC
NA	TRBV5-1	NA	TRBJ2-1	CASRTGLMETYNEQFF	TGCGCCAGCAGGACGGGACTCATGGAAACCTACAATGAGCAGTTCTTC
NA	TRBV4-1	few	TRBJ2-3	CASSRGGTTDTQYF	TGCGCCAGCAGCCGGGGGGGCACGACAGATACGCAGTATTTT
NA	TRBV6-1	few	TRBJ2-3	CASRWTPPTDTQYF	TGTGCCAGCAGATGGACCCCTCCCACAGATACGCAGTATTTT
NA	TRBV6-5	few	TRBJ1-2	CASSYSLVHSSADGYTF	TGTGCCAGCAGTTACTCCTTGGTGCACAGCTCGGCGGATGGCTACACCTTC
NA	TRBV27	few	TRBJ1-1	CASSQGAGLNTEAFF	TGTGCCAGTTCCCAAGGGGCCGGCTTGAACACTGAAGCTTTCTTT
TRBD2	TRBV15	NA	TRBJ2-5	CATSDPSGRETQYF	TGTGCCACCAGCGACCCTAGCGGGAGGGAGACCCAGTACTTC
TRBD1	TRBV13	NA	TRBJ2-5	CASSPQGDQETQYF	TGTGCCAGCAGCCCTCAGGGGGACCAAGAGACCCAGTACTTC
NA	TRBV20-1	NA	TRBJ2-5	CSAIPYVAEETQYF	TGCAGTGCTATCCCCTATGTGGCTGAAGAGACCCAGTACTTC
NA	TRBV7-2	NA	TRBJ2-3	CASSLSPLGTDTQYF	TGTGCCAGCAGCTTATCCCCCCTAGGGACAGATACGCAGTATTTT
NA	TRBV3-1	NA	TRBJ1-1	CASSQDRLLNTEAFF	TGTGCCAGCAGCCAAGATAGGTTATTGAACACTGAAGCTTTCTTT
NA	TRBV7-2	NA	TRBJ2-1	CASSRTDGRNEQFF	TGTGCCAGCAGCCGCACGGACGGTAGGAATGAGCAGTTCTTC
TRBD1	TRBV6-1	few	TRBJ2-7	CASSGGTGSSYEQYF	TGTGCCAGCAGTGGGGGGACAGGGTCCTCCTACGAGCAGTACTTC
NA	TRBV21-1	few	TRBJ1-6	CASSPHRF	TGTGCCAGCAGCCCACACCGCTTT
TRBD1	TRBV20-1	few	TRBJ2-5	CSASLRGETQYF	TGCAGTGCTAGCCTCAGGGGGGAGACCCAGTACTTC
NA	TRBV4-2	NA	TRBJ2-2	CASSHGRGNTGELFF	TGTGCCAGCAGCCATGGGCGGGGGAACACCGGGGAGCTGTTTTTT
NA	TRBV13	NA	TRBJ2-3	CASSSQDTINTDTQYF	TGTGCCAGCAGCTCACAAGACACGATCAACACAGATACGCAGTATTTT
NA	TRBV5-1	NA	TRBJ2-1	CASSLVELKNEQFF	TGCGCCAGCAGCTTGGTCGAGTTGAAAAATGAGCAGTTCTTC
NA	TRBV12-3/TRBV12-4	many	TRBJ2-2	CASTDSGVAGELFF	TGTGCCAGCACCGATTCGGGGGTAGCCGGGGAGCTGTTTTTT
NA	TRBV24-1	NA	TRBJ1-4	CATSDDTGSEKLFF	TGTGCCACCAGTGACGATACAGGGAGTGAAAAACTGTTTTTT
NA	TRBV12-3/TRBV12-4	NA	TRBJ2-3	CASSPYTDTQYF	TGTGCCAGCAGTCCGTACACAGATACGCAGTATTTT
NA	TRBV15	NA	TRBJ2-5	CATRRRTQQETQYF	TGTGCCACAAGACGACGGACGCAACAAGAGACCCAGTACTTC
TRBD1	TRBV27	NA	TRBJ1-5	CASSLVGTGPYSNQPQHF	TGTGCCAGCAGTTTAGTGGGGACAGGCCCGTATAGCAATCAGCCCCAGCATTTT
NA	TRBV19	NA	TRBJ2-5	CAIPGRDSQETQYF	TGTGCCATCCCAGGACGGGACTCCCAAGAGACCCAGTACTTC
TRBD1	TRBV25-1	NA	TRBJ2-7	CASSEYSPGTGVAYEQYF	TGTGCCAGCAGTGAGTATAGCCCCGGGACAGGAGTAGCCTACGAGCAGTACTTC
NA	TRBV12-3/TRBV12-4	NA	TRBJ1-1	CASSMGGGEAFF	TGTGCCAGCAGTATGGGGGGTGGTGAAGCTTTCTTT
TRBD1	TRBV29-1	few	TRBJ1-1	CSVVGQGVMNTEAFF	TGCAGCGTTGTAGGACAGGGTGTCATGAACACTGAAGCTTTCTTT
TRBD2	TRBV2	NA	TRBJ2-1	CASFSGGDYNEQFF	TGTGCCAGCTTTAGCGGGGGAGATTACAATGAGCAGTTCTTC
NA	TRBV28	NA	TRBJ2-2	CASARIRVNTGELFF	TGTGCCAGCGCCAGGATCCGGGTGAACACCGGGGAGCTGTTTTTT
TRBD1	TRBV4-3	NA	TRBJ1-1	CASSQDRQGNEAFF	TGCGCCAGCAGCCAAGATCGACAGGGGAATGAAGCTTTCTTT
NA	TRBV2	few	TRBJ2-1	CASHTGSVGLGSSYNEQFF	TGTGCCAGCCACACGGGATCGGTCGGCCTTGGGAGCTCCTACAATGAGCAGTTCTTC
TRBD1	TRBV27	NA	TRBJ1-6	CASSPGTDYNSPLHF	TGTGCCAGCAGTCCCGGGACAGATTATAATTCACCCCTCCACTTT
TRBD1	TRBV30	NA	TRBJ2-3	CAWARTGDSDTQYF	TGTGCCTGGGCTAGGACAGGAGATTCAGATACGCAGTATTTT
NA	TRBV28	NA	TRBJ1-1	CASSLSPEAFF	TGTGCCAGCAGTTTATCCCCAGAAGCTTTCTTT
NA	TRBV4-3	NA	TRBJ2-7	CASSQDNLEQYF	TGCGCCAGCAGCCAAGATAATCTGGAGCAGTACTTC
NA	TRBV20-1	few	TRBJ2-1	CSAPGTTNYNEQFF	TGCAGTGCTCCCGGGACGACCAACTACAATGAGCAGTTCTTC
NA	TRBV6-5	few	TRBJ2-2	CASSYSSVGGELFF	TGTGCCAGCAGTTACTCGAGTGTCGGCGGGGAGCTGTTTTTT
NA	TRBV20-1	few	TRBJ2-3	CSAQREFGTDTQYF	TGCAGTGCTCAAAGGGAATTTGGCACAGATACGCAGTATTTT
TRBD1	TRBV29-1	NA	TRBJ2-1	CSVEDFSGTGGYNEQFF	TGCAGCGTTGAAGACTTTTCCGGGACAGGGGGGTACAATGAGCAGTTCTTC